A selection of T cell receptor beta chains follows, all from one sample in a study of cytomegalovirus exposure and HLA in healthy donors. Generated by immunoSEQ multiplex PCR, the TCRdb table keeps only in-frame clones and is missing some. The sample carries about 190,000 clones, roughly 80% recorded once. Sequences were obtained from PBMCs. The receptor set was obtained from a woman in her 30s in good health and CMV-seropositive. Both conserved end residues are part of each CDR3. The order of the fields is J gene, clone size, V gene, D gene, CDR3 DNA, CDR3 protein. D genes are given only for firm matches. Clone size is shown for a subset of rows, as once, few, many or a class of expanded clone.

j_call: TRBJ1-3
clone_size: -
v_call: TRBV6-5
d_call: -
cdr3_nt: TGTGCCAGCAGTTACGGGACTAACTCTGGAAACACCATATATTTT
cdr3_aa: CASSYGTNSGNTIYF

j_call: TRBJ2-3
clone_size: -
v_call: TRBV9
d_call: TRBD2
cdr3_nt: TGTGCCCGAAGGCGGGCGGGGGGTTTCACAGATACGCAGTATTTT
cdr3_aa: CARRRAGGFTDTQYF

j_call: TRBJ1-5
clone_size: -
v_call: TRBV19
d_call: TRBD1
cdr3_nt: TGTGCCAGTACCCTGGGACAGGGGCGCAATCAGCCCCAGCATTTT
cdr3_aa: CASTLGQGRNQPQHF

j_call: TRBJ2-3
clone_size: -
v_call: TRBV5-1
d_call: -
cdr3_nt: TGCGCCAGCCATAAAGGCGGGGCTAGCACAGATACGCAGTATTTT
cdr3_aa: CASHKGGASTDTQYF

j_call: TRBJ2-3
clone_size: -
v_call: TRBV19
d_call: TRBD2
cdr3_nt: TGTGCCAGTAGTATAGGAACTAGCGTTTTCACAGATACGCAGTATTTT
cdr3_aa: CASSIGTSVFTDTQYF

j_call: TRBJ2-2
clone_size: -
v_call: TRBV4-2
d_call: TRBD1
cdr3_nt: TGTGCCAGCAGCCAAGGGATAGGGGGCAACACCGGGGAGCTGTTTTTT
cdr3_aa: CASSQGIGGNTGELFF

j_call: TRBJ2-5
clone_size: -
v_call: TRBV11-2
d_call: TRBD1
cdr3_nt: TGTGCCAGCAGCTTTACAGGGGGCGAGGAGACCCAGTACTTC
cdr3_aa: CASSFTGGEETQYF

j_call: TRBJ2-2
clone_size: -
v_call: TRBV6-6
d_call: -
cdr3_nt: TGTGCCAGCACTACCCGGAGGGCGGGGAAGCTGTTTTTT
cdr3_aa: CASTTRRAGKLFF

j_call: TRBJ2-1
clone_size: -
v_call: TRBV5-1
d_call: -
cdr3_nt: TGCGCCAGCAACCCCGTGGAGAGGACCTACAATGAGCAGTTCTTC
cdr3_aa: CASNPVERTYNEQFF

j_call: TRBJ1-5
clone_size: -
v_call: TRBV9
d_call: -
cdr3_nt: TGTGCCAGCAGCGCCCATGACAGATATCAGCCCCAGCATTTT
cdr3_aa: CASSAHDRYQPQHF

j_call: TRBJ1-1
clone_size: few
v_call: TRBV19
d_call: -
cdr3_nt: TGTGCCAGTAGCCTACGGGGGAAAAACACTGAAGCTTTCTTT
cdr3_aa: CASSLRGKNTEAFF

j_call: TRBJ2-1
clone_size: -
v_call: TRBV6-5
d_call: TRBD2
cdr3_nt: TGTGCCAGCAGTTACAGCGGGAGCTCCTACAATGAGCAGTTCTTC
cdr3_aa: CASSYSGSSYNEQFF

j_call: TRBJ2-5
clone_size: -
v_call: TRBV5-4
d_call: -
cdr3_nt: TGTGCCAGCAGCTTTGATCAGACTACCCAAGAGACCCAGTACTTC
cdr3_aa: CASSFDQTTQETQYF

j_call: TRBJ1-5
clone_size: -
v_call: TRBV7-2
d_call: -
cdr3_nt: TGTGCCAGCAGCTTATATGGGCGGGCAACAGATCAGCCCCAGCATTTT
cdr3_aa: CASSLYGRATDQPQHF

j_call: TRBJ1-1
clone_size: few
v_call: TRBV11-2
d_call: -
cdr3_nt: TGTGCCAGTAATGGGGGGGGCTCTGAAGCTTTCTTT
cdr3_aa: CASNGGGSEAFF

j_call: TRBJ1-5
clone_size: -
v_call: TRBV5-6
d_call: -
cdr3_nt: TGTGCCAGCAGCTTGGATTCCGCAGGGGGCAATCAGCCCCAGCATTTT
cdr3_aa: CASSLDSAGGNQPQHF

j_call: TRBJ1-4
clone_size: -
v_call: TRBV28
d_call: -
cdr3_nt: TGTGCCAGCCTCTCGGGGGGTAGGGAAAAACTGTTTTTT
cdr3_aa: CASLSGGREKLFF

j_call: TRBJ1-1
clone_size: -
v_call: TRBV28
d_call: -
cdr3_nt: TGTGCCAGCCTGAGGACATGGAACACTGAAGCTTTCTTT
cdr3_aa: CASLRTWNTEAFF

j_call: TRBJ1-2
clone_size: -
v_call: TRBV7-6
d_call: -
cdr3_nt: TGTGCCAGCAGCTCGACTGACAGTCCCTATGGCTACACCTTC
cdr3_aa: CASSSTDSPYGYTF

j_call: TRBJ2-7
clone_size: few
v_call: TRBV5-4
d_call: -
cdr3_nt: TGTGCCAGCAGCACCGCCGGCTACGAGCAGTACTTC
cdr3_aa: CASSTAGYEQYF

j_call: TRBJ2-2
clone_size: -
v_call: TRBV12-5
d_call: -
cdr3_nt: TGTGCTAGTGCCTCAGGACTATCACAGGGGTTGGCCGGGGAGCTGTTTTTT
cdr3_aa: CASASGLSQGLAGELFF

j_call: TRBJ2-2
clone_size: -
v_call: TRBV7-3
d_call: TRBD2
cdr3_nt: TGTGCCAGCAGCTCCCCGCCTAGCGGGGGAAACACCGGGGAGCTGTTTTTT
cdr3_aa: CASSSPPSGGNTGELFF

j_call: TRBJ2-1
clone_size: -
v_call: TRBV5-1
d_call: TRBD1
cdr3_nt: TGCGCCAGCAGCTTGGGGGACAGGGGGAATGAGCAGTTCTTC
cdr3_aa: CASSLGDRGNEQFF

j_call: TRBJ2-2
clone_size: -
v_call: TRBV9
d_call: TRBD2
cdr3_nt: TGTGCCAGCAGCGTCCTAGCGGTGAACACCGGGGAGCTGTTTTTT
cdr3_aa: CASSVLAVNTGELFF

j_call: TRBJ2-3
clone_size: -
v_call: TRBV5-1
d_call: TRBD2
cdr3_nt: TGCGCCAGCAGCTCCCTAAGTTCTGGCGGGGGGTCTAGCACAGATACGCAGTATTTT
cdr3_aa: CASSSLSSGGGSSTDTQYF

j_call: TRBJ2-7
clone_size: -
v_call: TRBV7-2
d_call: -
cdr3_nt: TGTGCCAGCAGCTTGATGTACTTTTACGAGCAGTACTTC
cdr3_aa: CASSLMYFYEQYF

j_call: TRBJ1-2
clone_size: -
v_call: TRBV19
d_call: -
cdr3_nt: TGTGCCAGTAATCTGGGACAAAGCTACTATGGCTACACCTTC
cdr3_aa: CASNLGQSYYGYTF

j_call: TRBJ2-3
clone_size: -
v_call: TRBV28
d_call: -
cdr3_nt: TGTGCCAGCAGTTCCAGGGCCCCTAGAGATACGCAGTATTTT
cdr3_aa: CASSSRAPRDTQYF

j_call: TRBJ1-4
clone_size: -
v_call: TRBV4-3
d_call: -
cdr3_nt: TGCGCCAGCAGCCAAGCCGTCAATGAAAAACTGTTTTTT
cdr3_aa: CASSQAVNEKLFF

j_call: TRBJ2-1
clone_size: -
v_call: TRBV7-6
d_call: -
cdr3_nt: TGTGCCAGCAGCGAAGGACTGGCGGTGGGGAATGAGCAGTTCTTC
cdr3_aa: CASSEGLAVGNEQFF

j_call: TRBJ2-2
clone_size: few
v_call: TRBV5-1
d_call: TRBD2
cdr3_nt: TGCGCCAGCAGCGGGCTAGCGGGAGGAAACACCGGGGAGCTGTTTTTT
cdr3_aa: CASSGLAGGNTGELFF

j_call: TRBJ1-1
clone_size: -
v_call: TRBV7-8
d_call: -
cdr3_nt: TGTGCCAGCAGCTCCCGGGAAGGGAGTAACACTGAAGCTTTCTTT
cdr3_aa: CASSSREGSNTEAFF

j_call: TRBJ1-2
clone_size: -
v_call: TRBV18
d_call: TRBD1
cdr3_nt: TGTGCCAGCACCGGGACAGTTGCTAACTATGGCTACACCTTC
cdr3_aa: CASTGTVANYGYTF

j_call: TRBJ1-5
clone_size: few
v_call: TRBV4-2
d_call: TRBD1
cdr3_nt: TGTGCCAGCAGCCAAGATGCGGACAGGGGGGGAAGGCCCCAGCATTTT
cdr3_aa: CASSQDADRGGRPQHF

j_call: TRBJ1-2
clone_size: -
v_call: TRBV2
d_call: TRBD1
cdr3_nt: TGTGCCAGCACGGGACAGCAAACCTTCGGCTACACCTTC
cdr3_aa: CASTGQQTFGYTF

j_call: TRBJ1-2
clone_size: few
v_call: TRBV4-1
d_call: -
cdr3_nt: TGCGCCAGCAGCCAAGGCCTCCACAGGGCTGGGTATGGCTACACCTTC
cdr3_aa: CASSQGLHRAGYGYTF

j_call: TRBJ1-1
clone_size: few
v_call: TRBV9
d_call: TRBD1
cdr3_nt: TGTGCCAGCAGGCCGCCAGGACAGGAGAACACTGAAGCTTTCTTT
cdr3_aa: CASRPPGQENTEAFF

j_call: TRBJ2-2
clone_size: -
v_call: TRBV5-4
d_call: TRBD2
cdr3_nt: TGTGCCAGCAGCCGAAGGACTAGCGGGAGATTTGGCACCGGGGAGCTGTTTTTT
cdr3_aa: CASSRRTSGRFGTGELFF

j_call: TRBJ1-5
clone_size: -
v_call: TRBV10-3
d_call: -
cdr3_nt: TGTGCCATCAACGAGGGTCCTGGACAGCCCCAGCATTTT
cdr3_aa: CAINEGPGQPQHF

j_call: TRBJ2-7
clone_size: -
v_call: TRBV11-2
d_call: TRBD1
cdr3_nt: TGTGCCAGCAGCCGGGACAGGCTAACCTACGAGCAGTACTTC
cdr3_aa: CASSRDRLTYEQYF

j_call: TRBJ1-5
clone_size: -
v_call: TRBV6-7
d_call: TRBD1
cdr3_nt: TGTGCCAGCAGTTACTCGAGGGACAGGTTAGATCTCCAGCCCCAGCATTTT
cdr3_aa: CASSYSRDRLDLQPQHF

j_call: TRBJ2-7
clone_size: -
v_call: TRBV5-1
d_call: TRBD2
cdr3_nt: TGCGCCAGCAGCTACGGGGGGACTCCGGGCTACGAGCAGTACTTC
cdr3_aa: CASSYGGTPGYEQYF

j_call: TRBJ1-5
clone_size: -
v_call: TRBV6-6
d_call: TRBD1
cdr3_nt: TGTGCCAGCAGACCTGGGACAGGGGGGAGCAATCAGCCCCAGCATTTT
cdr3_aa: CASRPGTGGSNQPQHF

j_call: TRBJ2-7
clone_size: -
v_call: TRBV10-1
d_call: TRBD1
cdr3_nt: TGCGCCAGCAGTGAATTTCCCCATAGAGCAACCGGGACAGGGAACAATTGGGGTCTGCGAGAGCAGTACTTC
cdr3_aa: CASSEFPHRATGTGNNWGLREQYF

j_call: TRBJ1-2
clone_size: -
v_call: TRBV5-1
d_call: -
cdr3_nt: TGCGCCAGCCGCTTTGGTGGTTTCATAACGGGGAGCTACACCTTC
cdr3_aa: CASRFGGFITGSYTF

j_call: TRBJ2-3
clone_size: -
v_call: TRBV5-4
d_call: TRBD2
cdr3_nt: TGTGCCAGCAGCTGGTCACTAGCGGGAGGAGGTGATACGCAGTATTTT
cdr3_aa: CASSWSLAGGGDTQYF

j_call: TRBJ2-6
clone_size: -
v_call: TRBV28
d_call: TRBD1
cdr3_nt: TGTGCCAGCAGTACAGGGGTCAGCTCTGGGGCCAACGTCCTGACTTTC
cdr3_aa: CASSTGVSSGANVLTF

j_call: TRBJ2-1
clone_size: few
v_call: TRBV7-3
d_call: TRBD2
cdr3_nt: TGTGCCAGCAGCTTAACTAGCGGGGTGGGCAATGAGCAGTTCTTC
cdr3_aa: CASSLTSGVGNEQFF

j_call: TRBJ2-5
clone_size: -
v_call: TRBV7-3
d_call: TRBD1
cdr3_nt: TGTGCCAGCAGCTTTGGGACAGCACAAGAGACCCAGTACTTC
cdr3_aa: CASSFGTAQETQYF

j_call: TRBJ2-2
clone_size: -
v_call: TRBV6-5
d_call: TRBD1
cdr3_nt: TGTGCCAGCAGTTCCCCAGGGGGCATCGGGGAGCTGTTTTTT
cdr3_aa: CASSSPGGIGELFF

j_call: TRBJ2-2
clone_size: few
v_call: TRBV19
d_call: -
cdr3_nt: TGTGCCAGTAGTCAGACTCAGGGAAGAGGCACCGGGGAGCTGTTTTTT
cdr3_aa: CASSQTQGRGTGELFF

j_call: TRBJ2-7
clone_size: -
v_call: TRBV4-1
d_call: TRBD2
cdr3_nt: TGCGCCAGCAGCCACCAAGGCGGCGGGAGCTCCTACGAGCAGTACTTC
cdr3_aa: CASSHQGGGSSYEQYF

j_call: TRBJ2-1
clone_size: -
v_call: TRBV5-4
d_call: -
cdr3_nt: TGTGCCAGCAGGCGAGCGGTGGAAGGCGATGAGCAGTTCTTC
cdr3_aa: CASRRAVEGDEQFF